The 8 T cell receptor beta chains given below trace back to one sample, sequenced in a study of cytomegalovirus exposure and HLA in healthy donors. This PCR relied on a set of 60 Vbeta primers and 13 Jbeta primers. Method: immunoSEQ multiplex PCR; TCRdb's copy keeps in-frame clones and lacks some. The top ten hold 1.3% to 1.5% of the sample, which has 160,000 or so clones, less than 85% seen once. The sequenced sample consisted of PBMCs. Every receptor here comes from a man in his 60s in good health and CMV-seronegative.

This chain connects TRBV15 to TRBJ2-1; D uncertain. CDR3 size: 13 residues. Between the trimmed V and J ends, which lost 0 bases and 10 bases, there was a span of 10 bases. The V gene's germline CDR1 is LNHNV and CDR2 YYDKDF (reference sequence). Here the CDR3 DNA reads TGTGCCACCAGCAGAGATCTTCCAGCGGAGCAGTTCTTC. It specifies CATSRDLPAEQFF.

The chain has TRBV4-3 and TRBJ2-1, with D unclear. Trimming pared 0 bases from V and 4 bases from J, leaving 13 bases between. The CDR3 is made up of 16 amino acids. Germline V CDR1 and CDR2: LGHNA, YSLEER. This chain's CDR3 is CASSQEPRVSYNEQFF. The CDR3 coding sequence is TGCGCCAGCAGCCAAGAGCCCCGGGTCTCTTACAATGAGCAGTTCTTC.

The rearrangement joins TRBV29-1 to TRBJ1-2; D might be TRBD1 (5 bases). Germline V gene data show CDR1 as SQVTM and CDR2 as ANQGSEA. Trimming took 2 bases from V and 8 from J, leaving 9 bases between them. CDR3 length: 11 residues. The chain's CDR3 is CSVEPGYGYTF. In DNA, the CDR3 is TGCAGCGTTGAACCAGGGTACGGCTACACCTTC.

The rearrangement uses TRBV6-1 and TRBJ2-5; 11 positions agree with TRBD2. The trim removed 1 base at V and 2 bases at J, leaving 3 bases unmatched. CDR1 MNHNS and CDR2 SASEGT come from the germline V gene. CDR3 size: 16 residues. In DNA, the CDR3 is TGTGCCAGCAGTGAAGGGCTAGCGGGGGGTCAAGAGACCCAGTACTTC. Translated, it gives CASSEGLAGGQETQYF.

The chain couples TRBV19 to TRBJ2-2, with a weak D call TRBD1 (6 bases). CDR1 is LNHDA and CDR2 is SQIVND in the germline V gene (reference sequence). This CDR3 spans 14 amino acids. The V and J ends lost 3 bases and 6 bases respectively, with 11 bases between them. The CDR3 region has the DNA TGTGCCAGTAGTATCCAGGGGCCCGCCGGGGAGCTGTTTTTT. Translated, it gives CASSIQGPAGELFF.

The CDR3 nucleotides read TGTGCCAGCTCACCCCCGACAGGGAACTATGGCTACACCTTC. Translation gives CASSPPTGNYGYTF. J is TRBJ1-2 and V is TRBV18; 7 bases are shared with TRBD1. This CDR3 contains 14 residues. Per the germline V gene, CDR1 is KGHSH and CDR2 is LQKENI. V lost 3 bases, J lost 2 bases, and 3 bases stayed unmatched.

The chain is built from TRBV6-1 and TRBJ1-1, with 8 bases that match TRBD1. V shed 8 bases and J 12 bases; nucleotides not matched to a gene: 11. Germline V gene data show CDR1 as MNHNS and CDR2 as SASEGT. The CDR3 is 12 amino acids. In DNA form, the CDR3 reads TGTGCCAGCCATACAGGGGGGAGTAGAACTTTCTTT. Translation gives CASHTGGSRTFF.

The CDR3 DNA reads as TGCAGCGTTGAAGATGGGGGACGGGGGGGAGCTTTCTTT. The encoded protein is CSVEDGGRGGAFF. The chain employs TRBV29-1 and TRBJ1-1, with D tentatively TRBD1 (5 bases). Germline CDR1 SQVTM, CDR2 ANQGSEA. The CDR3 runs 13 residues. With 0 bases removed from V and 10 bases from J, the gap between germline ends came to 15 bases.